The 3 T cell receptor beta chains given below trace back to one sample, sequenced in a study of blood T cells in healthy people across ages. Combining a sample-barcoded 5' primer with a J-beta primer mix, a second PCR ran for roughly 7 to 12 cycles. TCRdb re-analysed the 5' RACE reads in MiXCR, keeping a single row per CDR3 protein. The sample carries about 1 million distinct CDR3 sequences, 40% to 55% recorded once. Sequencing used blood. These receptors all come from a woman between 55 and 75 years old in good health.

This sequence joins TRBV10-3 and TRBJ2-3; TRBD2 matches at 8 bases. The V segment lost 2 bases and the J segment 4 bases; nucleotides outside the gene matches: 8. The CDR3 spans 16 residues. Germline V lookup: CDR1 ENHRY, CDR2 SYGVKD. The CDR3 spells CAISEPPAGVSDTQYF. The DNA of the CDR3 is TGTGCCATCAGTGAGCCCCCAGCGGGAGTATCAGATACGCAGTATTTT.

The rearrangement joins TRBV2 to TRBJ2-3, with 7 bases that match TRBD1. Germline lookup yields CDR1 SNHLY and CDR2 FYNNEI. The CDR3 covers 14 residues. The V gene end was trimmed by 8 bases and the J gene end by 4 bases; junction bases not matched to a gene: 9. Here the CDR3 reads CASLTGSGADTQYF. CDR3 coding DNA: TGTGCCAGCTTGACAGGGTCTGGGGCAGATACGCAGTATTTT.

This clonotype was counted a few times. The chain is built from TRBV9 and TRBJ2-1; D gene ambiguous. The CDR3 has 12 residues. V lost 5 bases, J lost 4 bases, and 7 bases lay in between. Germline CDR1 is SGDLS and CDR2 is YYNGEE. CDR3 DNA sequence: TGTGCCAGCAGTGTTAGGTACAATGAGCAGTTCTTC. Translated: CASSVRYNEQFF. Using reference TRBV9 and TRBJ2-1 for the parts outside the CDR3, the full variable domain is DSGVTQTPKHLITATGQRVTLRCSPRSGDLSVYWYQQSLDQGLQFLIQYYNGEERAKGNILERFSAQQFPDLHSELNLSSLELGDSALYFCASSVRYNEQFFGPGTRLTVL.